The rows below give T cell receptor beta chains drawn from one sample of a study of graft-versus-host responses after intestinal transplantation. Sequencing used immunoSEQ multiplex PCR; TCRdb keeps in-frame clones, though not all of them. This table holds roughly 92,000 clones, 88% found once. The antigens these receptors bind are not known. Material: unstimulated CD4+ T cells sorted from spleen or lymph node cells, obtained before transplant. These TCRs come from a human donor who was the organ donor for an intestinal transplant. Both conserved end residues are part of each CDR3. Each record gives: CDR3 length, clone size, D gene, J gene, V gene, CDR3 protein, CDR3 DNA. D genes are given only for firm matches. Some rows have no size entry. The others give once, few or many, or a class for an expanded clone.

>11|few|-|TRBJ2-7|TRBV29-1
CSALGADEQYF
TGCAGCGCTCTGGGGGCGGACGAGCAGTACTTC
>14|-|-|TRBJ1-5|TRBV5-1
CATKRSGLNQPQHF
TGCGCCACCAAGAGGTCAGGACTCAATCAGCCCCAGCATTTT
>14|once|TRBD1|TRBJ1-5|TRBV2
CASSDTGGDQPQHF
TGTGCCAGCAGTGATACAGGGGGAGATCAGCCCCAGCATTTT
>13|-|TRBD1|TRBJ2-7|TRBV2
CASREDRDYEQYF
TGTGCCAGCAGGGAGGACAGGGACTACGAGCAGTACTTC
>15|-|TRBD1|TRBJ1-6|TRBV18
CASSPSTGINSPLHF
TGTGCCAGCTCACCATCGACAGGGATTAATTCACCCCTCCACTTT
>12|-|-|TRBJ2-7|TRBV6-5
CASSARGYEQYF
TGTGCCAGCAGTGCACGGGGCTACGAGCAGTACTTC
>13|few|-|TRBJ2-5|TRBV6-5
CASSSSRKETQYF
TGTGCCAGCAGTTCGTCCAGAAAAGAGACCCAGTACTTC
>13|-|-|TRBJ2-4|TRBV28
CASTLGGTNIQYF
TGTGCCAGTACCTTGGGGGGTACTAACATTCAGTACTTC
>14|-|TRBD2|TRBJ2-7|TRBV25-1
CASEHSGGAYEQYF
TGTGCCAGCGAACACAGCGGGGGCGCCTACGAGCAGTACTTC
>15|-|TRBD1|TRBJ2-2|TRBV6-5
CASRTDRGSTGELFF
TGTGCCAGCAGGACAGACAGGGGGTCCACCGGGGAGCTGTTTTTT
>13|-|TRBD1|TRBJ1-2|TRBV6-5
CASSPTGRKGYTF
TGTGCCAGCAGTCCGACAGGGAGGAAAGGCTACACCTTC
>15|once|TRBD2|TRBJ2-1|TRBV2
CASKKLLAGAPEQFF
TGTGCCAGCAAAAAATTACTAGCGGGAGCCCCTGAGCAGTTCTTC